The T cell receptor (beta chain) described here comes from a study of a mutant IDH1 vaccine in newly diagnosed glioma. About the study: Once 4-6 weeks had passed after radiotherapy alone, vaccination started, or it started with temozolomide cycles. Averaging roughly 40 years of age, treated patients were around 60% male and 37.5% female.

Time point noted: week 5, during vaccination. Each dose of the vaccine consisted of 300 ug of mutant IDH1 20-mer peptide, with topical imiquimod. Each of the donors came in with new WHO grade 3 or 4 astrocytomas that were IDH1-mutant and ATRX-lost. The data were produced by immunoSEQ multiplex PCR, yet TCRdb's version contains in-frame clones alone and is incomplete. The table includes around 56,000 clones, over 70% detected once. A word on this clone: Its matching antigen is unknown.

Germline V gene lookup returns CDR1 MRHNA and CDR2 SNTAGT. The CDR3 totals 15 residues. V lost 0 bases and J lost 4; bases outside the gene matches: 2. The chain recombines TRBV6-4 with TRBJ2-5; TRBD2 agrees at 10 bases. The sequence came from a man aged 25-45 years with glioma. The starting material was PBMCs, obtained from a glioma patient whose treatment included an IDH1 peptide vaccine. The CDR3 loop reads CASSDSAGGPETQYF. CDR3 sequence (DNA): TGTGCCAGCAGTGACTCAGCGGGGGGGCCAGAGACCCAGTACTTC.